These T cell receptor beta chains were read from a single sample in a study of beta chain features in type 1 diabetes. Produced via immunoSEQ multiplex PCR; TCRdb's table is partial and in-frame only. Of a few hundred thousand clones in the sample, about 15% are singletons; the top ten hold roughly 0.015%. Sample: naive CD4+ T cells from blood. These receptors were taken from a man younger than 30 with type 1 diabetes. The conserved cysteine and the conserved F or W are not part of the CDR3 here. Fields, in order: clone size, J gene, V gene, CDR3 protein. Rows give clone size only sometimes, using once, few, many, or a class for an expanded clone.

few	TRBJ2-2	TRBV5-4	ASSYKNQGLTGELF
-	TRBJ1-2	TRBV4-1	ASSQAPGQGRGYGYT
-	TRBJ1-2	TRBV6-6	ASSYLAGRDGYT
few	TRBJ2-3	TRBV7-9	ASTLAGGTDTQY
few	TRBJ1-3	TRBV13	ASSFIRRLSSGNTIY
few	TRBJ2-5	TRBV10-3	AISDGTKETQY
once	TRBJ1-1	TRBV23-1	ANSQSCGPRDSEAF
few	TRBJ1-1	TRBV23-1	ASRPSGKTPNTEAF
few	TRBJ2-1	TRBV5-4	ASSPDGSSSYNEQF
-	TRBJ2-7	TRBV11-2	ASSSTGIEQY
few	TRBJ2-7	TRBV5-1	ASRPLAGERSEQY
-	TRBJ2-5	TRBV30	AWSGGNGETQY
-	TRBJ2-7	TRBV30	AWTGQWKTHEQY
few	TRBJ2-5	TRBV6-6	ASSKDRGRETQY
-	TRBJ1-4	TRBV30	AWQTGSATNEKLF
-	TRBJ2-7	TRBV12-5	ASGLALGRASYEQY
few	TRBJ1-1	TRBV6-5	ASSHSLGQGLEAF
-	TRBJ2-3	TRBV15	ATSRDGRDRADTQY
few	TRBJ2-1	TRBV7-4	ASSLQNCTYNEQF
few	TRBJ2-5	TRBV29-1	SSEVGLGETQY
-	TRBJ1-2	TRBV6-5	ASSYSRPALGYT
-	TRBJ2-1	TRBV2	ASTYLAGGNNEQF
-	TRBJ2-3	TRBV30	ARGGGRRDTQY
few	TRBJ2-7	TRBV28	AIGGAPYEQY
-	TRBJ2-7	TRBV28	ASSFPTAYEQY
-	TRBJ1-3	TRBV27	ASRTYRGSGNTIY
-	TRBJ1-2	TRBV18	ASSPDRSYGYT
-	TRBJ2-7	TRBV4-1	ASSHSSGVTYEQY
-	TRBJ1-3	TRBV18	ASSRTGLSGNTIY
-	TRBJ1-5	TRBV19	ASSRGGEGNQPQH
few	TRBJ1-5	TRBV29-1	SVTDRDNQPQH
-	TRBJ2-5	TRBV5-4	ASSLSPRETQY
-	TRBJ2-4	TRBV28	ASSPSGGRGNIQY
few	TRBJ1-1	TRBV28	ASSPLVDRRRAF
few	TRBJ2-1	TRBV2	ASLKRESSYNEQF
-	TRBJ2-7	TRBV5-1	ASSPPTLTTNSYEQY
-	TRBJ2-2	TRBV5-4	ASSLDARTGELF
-	TRBJ2-1	TRBV5-4	ASSYQGREDYEQF
few	TRBJ2-1	TRBV15	ATSRGDRGNSYNEQF
-	TRBJ1-2	TRBV7-9	ASSLTDISGYT
-	TRBJ2-4	TRBV30	AWRAQGGAKNIQY
few	TRBJ1-2	TRBV7-2	ASSLVWTAYNYGYT
few	TRBJ2-5	TRBV5-1	ASSPTPTGTETQY
-	TRBJ1-1	TRBV9	ASSVAGGATEAF
-	TRBJ1-5	TRBV7-9	ASSLVQGAEQPQH
few	TRBJ1-3	TRBV9	ASSVGGTSGNTIY
few	TRBJ1-1	TRBV5-1	ASSLNSMNTEAF
-	TRBJ2-3	TRBV13	ASSSTLSRADTQY
-	TRBJ2-2	TRBV15	ATSRPGTGNTGELF
-	TRBJ1-1	TRBV9	ASSATGVTEAF
-	TRBJ1-2	TRBV19	ARLQQGFLGYT
-	TRBJ2-7	TRBV6-1	ASGASYEQY
-	TRBJ1-1	TRBV4-3	ASSQDKYNTEAF
-	TRBJ2-1	TRBV7-9	ASSSGLTGTRSYNEQF
few	TRBJ2-1	TRBV6-6	ASSYPTAEGGEQF